This T cell receptor (beta chain) is drawn from a study of cytomegalovirus exposure and HLA in healthy donors (dated by TCRdb to 2017 to 2019). Regarding the study in general: An earlier analysis of some 600 of the donors reported about 300 Gb of sequence data and 95 million to 140 million unique TCR beta sequences obtained from approximately 180 million T cells. All discovery cohort repertoires had been generated using a single sequencing platform. A later analysis re-examined previously published TCR beta repertoires from roughly 650 donors and added high-resolution HLA genotyping to investigate patterns of TCR occurrence. Approximately 300 gigabases of sequencing data and approximately 91 million unique TCR sequences made up an early release that covered approximately 620 HLA-typed donors. Besides the first cohort of approximately 670 subjects, a separate validation cohort made up of 120 different subjects was used. A later genetic analysis took genome-wide SNP genotypes for about 55% of the 666 donors and used that subset as a discovery cohort. In the later analysis, no new phenotypic data were used to find candidate immune exposures; instead, reliance was placed on TCR beta sequences and their occurrence across donors. Of the roughly 410 genotyped donors, 81% were placed in the genetic ancestry cluster associated with self-reported Caucasian donors. Among a few hundred genotyped donors of the cohort, an average of approximately 250,000 unique TCR beta nucleotide sequences were sequenced per donor, 15% to 20% of them non-productive. The study used immunosequencing to profile the T cell repertoires of 666 subjects and linked those repertoires to cytomegalovirus serostatus. Five DR-DQ haplotypes were handled as single units for association and clustering, since linkage in the cohort was strong. An earlier analysis of roughly 600 of the donors used high-throughput TCR beta sequencing to judge whether each TCR beta V gene segment behaved as functional or pseudogenic. Donor age, sex, ethnicity and CMV serostatus were collected together with the repertoire data. The study was designed to test whether signatures of past pathogen exposure could be identified by cataloging public T cell receptors. Typing coverage differed by locus: A, B, C, DRB1 and DQB1 were typed in roughly 629-630 donors, DQA1 in roughly 510, DPA1 in over 600, and DPB1 in approximately 450. HLA typing included class I and class II loci at four-digit resolution. High-throughput TCR immunosequencing, statistical association of individual TCRs with disease status, and machine learning were combined to predict cytomegalovirus infection status. General conclusions and limits of the study: Roughly uniform sequencing depth across donors was assumed in presence/absence analyses, although this assumption may not hold. A further reported finding was that TCR beta sequences accurately predicted the HLA-A and HLA-B alleles for most subjects in the first cohort. Across donors, most TCR sequences were observed very rarely, whereas some public TCRs were present in many individuals. A later analysis reported that several top co-occurrence clusters appeared linked to parvovirus B19, influenza, CMV and Epstein-Barr virus. Because HLA typing was unavailable for some donors at each locus, only the typed subset was used in association tests. Correlated functional status among segregating V segments might be attributable to linkage disequilibrium, but an unknown experimental factor could not be ruled out. In an earlier analysis of approximately 590 of the donors, most TCR beta V segments appeared in productive rearrangements about 87% or about 30% of the time, broadly matching IMGT annotations. When HLA alleles, especially DR and DQ, strongly co-occurred, attributing TCR associations to individual alleles was difficult. An association between a missense DCLRE1C variant and V-gene and J-gene trimming of TCR beta chains was found in a later genetic analysis and replicated in an independent cohort. A later analysis found that HLA-associated TCR beta chains were more clonally expanded and had lower generation probabilities than equally common non-associated chains. Some IMGT-functional V segments, including TRBV6-2 and TRBV6-3, could not be told apart with the 87-base-pair reads, so those segments were excluded. A group of highly shared sequence variants was considered likely to be a technical artifact of the sequencing pipeline. A later analysis found that TCR association rates varied across HLA loci, with DRB1 alleles showing the most associated TCRs and HLA-C alleles the fewest. The classifier was reported to diagnose cytomegalovirus status with high specificity and sensitivity in both the original cohort and the validation cohort. The authors suggested that the approach could potentially be extended to other disease states and immunological phenotypes. A later analysis associated some 17,000 TCR beta sequences with specific HLA alleles at a false discovery rate of 0.05. According to a later analysis, most CMV-associated TCR beta chains appeared to be HLA-restricted, and the HLA associations seemed to be driven largely by CMV exposure. According to a later genetic analysis, donors in an Asian-associated ancestry cluster had fewer N-insertions in productive TCRs than the approximately 690-donor mean. Immune exposure information for the cohort was limited to CMV serostatus. The study listed around 160 TCR beta chains as associated with cytomegalovirus. This cohort had only TCR beta chains sequenced, and the lack of alpha or paired-chain data limited which features could be detected. A few of the identified cytomegalovirus-associated TCR beta chains were confirmed in vitro to be specific for cytomegalovirus antigens. Because counts were too low, seventeen rarely observed V segments, including chromosome 9 orphons, were excluded from the earlier analysis of some 590 of the donors.

The library was generated by the immunoSEQ multiplex PCR assay. For the multiplex PCR, a mixture combining 60 forward primers for TCR Vbeta segments and 13 reverse primers for TCR Jbeta segments was used. The CDR3 region of rearranged TCR beta genes was amplified from genomic DNA by a multiplex PCR assay. The Illumina HiSeq System was used to sequence the amplified TCR beta libraries as 87-base-pair reads. The paper's data handling went like this. Across the 500 to 750 repertoires, a later analysis counted tens of millions of unique TCR beta chains, approximately 12 million of which were shared by at least two donors. To remove PCR and sequencing errors, raw reads were error-corrected and collapsed into unique sequences using a nearest-neighbor algorithm that merged closely related sequences. To assign V, D and J gene segments, CDR3 sequences were aligned to IMGT reference sequences. Each retained sequence needed at least a six-nucleotide match to both a V gene segment and a J gene segment. A rearrangement counted as productive if the CDR3 had no stop codons and remained in frame with V and J, and every other rearrangement counted as non-productive. CDR3 was defined according to IMGT convention as the region running from the second conserved V-encoded cysteine to the conserved J-encoded phenylalanine. In an earlier analysis of around 570 of the donors, sequences lacking an unambiguous match to a single V gene segment were excluded. In an earlier analysis of approximately 500 of the donors, a V segment was called functional when productive rearrangements were above 56.7%, and segregating when the standard deviation between donors exceeded 5%. A statistical classification framework was built to diagnose cytomegalovirus status from the catalog of TCR beta chain sequences. V and J gene assignment, in a later analysis, came from comparing TCR nucleotide sequences with IMGT/GENE-DB human TR gene sequences. The TCRdist pipeline was used in a later analysis to assign CDR3 sequences and most-parsimonious VDJ recombination scenarios. In a later analysis, every TCR beta chain was defined by the combination of its CDR3 amino acid sequence and its V-gene family, and reads without a unique V-gene family were dropped. As a way to deal with suspected cross-contamination and a sequencing artifact, a later analysis dropped 450 to 700 nucleotide sequences that were highly shared and had low generation probability. In a later analysis, a clonal expansion index was calculated for each public chain from normalized within-repertoire ranks of inferred template counts. A later analysis computed generation probabilities with a VDJ recombination model fitted to out-of-frame rearrangements, and checked the results against IGoR. In a later analysis, hypergeometric tests were used to score TCR-TCR, TCR-HLA and TCR-CMV co-occurrence, with a repertoire-size bias correction applied to TCR pairs. A later analysis estimated false discovery rates by permuting HLA or CMV assignments 20 times. In a later analysis, co-occurring TCRs were grouped using DBSCAN, and TCRdist sequence similarity was added for clustering within HLA-allele-positive subsets. Co-occurrence clustering excluded repertoires with fewer than 30,000 or more than 120,000 public chains, plus five with anomalous nucleotide sharing. The immuneACCESS repertoire file appears here via TCRdb, limited to in-frame rearrangements. These files lack a portion of the clones; in checked studies, under half of the deficit traces to unresolved V genes, and the cause of the others is not known. Clone size and the V and J calls come from that table; the DNA yielded D and trimming. The sample yields about 130,000 clones; more than 65% were counted once. Of the sample, 4.2% falls within the top ten clones.

In total, roughly 710 healthy bone marrow donors made up the cohort. At the time of sampling, all cohort members were nominally healthy, though unrecorded immune exposures were likely present. The donor tested CMV seropositive and was one of the 289 seropositive cohort members. Every donor gave a peripheral blood sample, and the peripheral blood mononuclear cells from that sample were used for TCR beta sequencing. The Qiagen DNeasy Blood Extraction Kit was used to extract genomic DNA from the blood cell samples. CDR1 and CDR2, looked up from the germline V gene, are ENHRY and SYGVKD. There are 14 amino acids in the CDR3, from cysteine to phenylalanine inclusive. Kept here is only the CDR3 DNA, which spans 42 bases and is read in frame from base 1. The trim is 2 bases for V and 5 bases for J, with a gap of 10 bases between the germline ends. On this clone itself: It has no known antigen specificity. Within one base of it there is no much larger clone, and no base qualities were kept.

The sequence was obtained from a male donor in good health and CMV-seropositive. This receptor chain uses TRBV10-3 and TRBJ1-5; the D region possibly corresponds to TRBD1 (6 bases align). The material sequenced was PBMCs. The CDR3 sequence is CAISEGGRDQPQHF. The DNA sequence follows: TGTGCCATCAGTGAGGGGGGCAGGGATCAGCCCCAGCATTTT.